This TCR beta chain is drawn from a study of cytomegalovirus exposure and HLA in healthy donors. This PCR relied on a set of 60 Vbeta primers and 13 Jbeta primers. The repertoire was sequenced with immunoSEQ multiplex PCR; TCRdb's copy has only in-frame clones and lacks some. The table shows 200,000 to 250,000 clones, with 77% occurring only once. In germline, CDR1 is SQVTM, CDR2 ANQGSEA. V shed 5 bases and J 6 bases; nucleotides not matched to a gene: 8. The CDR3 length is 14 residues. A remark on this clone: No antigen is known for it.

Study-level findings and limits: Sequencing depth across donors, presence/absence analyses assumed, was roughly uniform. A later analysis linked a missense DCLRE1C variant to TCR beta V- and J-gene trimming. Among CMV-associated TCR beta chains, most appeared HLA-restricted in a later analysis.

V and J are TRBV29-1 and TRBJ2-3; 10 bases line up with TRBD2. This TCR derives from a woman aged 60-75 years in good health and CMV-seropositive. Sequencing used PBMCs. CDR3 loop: CSVSASGGADTQYF. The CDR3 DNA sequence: TGCAGCGTTTCGGCGAGCGGGGGGGCGGATACGCAGTATTTT.